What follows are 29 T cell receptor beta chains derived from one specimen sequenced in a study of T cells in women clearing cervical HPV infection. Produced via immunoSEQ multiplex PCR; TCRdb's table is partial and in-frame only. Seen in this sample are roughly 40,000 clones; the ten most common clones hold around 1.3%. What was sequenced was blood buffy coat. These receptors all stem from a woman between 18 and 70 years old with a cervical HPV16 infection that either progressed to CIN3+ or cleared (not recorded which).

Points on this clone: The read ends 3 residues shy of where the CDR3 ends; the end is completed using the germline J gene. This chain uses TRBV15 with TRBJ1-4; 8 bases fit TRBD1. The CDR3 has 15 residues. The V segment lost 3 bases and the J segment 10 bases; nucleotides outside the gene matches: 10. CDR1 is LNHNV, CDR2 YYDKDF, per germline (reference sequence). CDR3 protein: CATSRTWTGMAKLFF. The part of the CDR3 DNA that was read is TGTGCCACCAGCAGGACCTGGACAGGGATGGCAAAA.

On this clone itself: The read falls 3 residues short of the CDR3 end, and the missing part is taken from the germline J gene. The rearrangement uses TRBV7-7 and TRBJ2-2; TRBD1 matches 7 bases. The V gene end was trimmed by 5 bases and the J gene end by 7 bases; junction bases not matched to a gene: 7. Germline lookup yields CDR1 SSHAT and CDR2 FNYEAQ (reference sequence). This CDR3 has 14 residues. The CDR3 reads CASSPLGGFGELFF. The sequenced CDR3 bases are TGTGCCAGCAGCCCCTTAGGGGGCTTCGGGGAG.

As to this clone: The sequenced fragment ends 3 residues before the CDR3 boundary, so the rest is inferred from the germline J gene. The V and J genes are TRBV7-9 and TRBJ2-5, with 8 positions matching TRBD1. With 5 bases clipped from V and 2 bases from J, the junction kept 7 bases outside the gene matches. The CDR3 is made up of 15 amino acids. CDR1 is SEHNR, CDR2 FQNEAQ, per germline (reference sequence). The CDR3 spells CASSPRTGTQETQYF. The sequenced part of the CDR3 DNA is TGTGCCAGCAGCCCGCGGACAGGGACACAAGAGACC.

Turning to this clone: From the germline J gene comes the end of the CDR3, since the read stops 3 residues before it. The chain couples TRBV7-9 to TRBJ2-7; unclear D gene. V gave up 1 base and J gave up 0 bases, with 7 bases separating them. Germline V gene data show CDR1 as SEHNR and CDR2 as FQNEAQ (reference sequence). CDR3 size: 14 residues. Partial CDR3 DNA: TGTGCCAGCAGCTTAGGGCAGAGCTCCTACGAG. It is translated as CASSLGQSSYE. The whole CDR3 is CASSLGQSSYEQYF.

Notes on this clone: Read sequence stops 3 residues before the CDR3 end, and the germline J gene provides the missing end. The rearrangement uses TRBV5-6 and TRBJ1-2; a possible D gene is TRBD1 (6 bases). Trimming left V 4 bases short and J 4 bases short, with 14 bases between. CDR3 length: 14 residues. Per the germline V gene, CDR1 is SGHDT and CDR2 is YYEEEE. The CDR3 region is CASSPYRDTYGYTF. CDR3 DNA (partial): TGTGCCAGCAGCCCTTACAGGGATACCTATGGC.

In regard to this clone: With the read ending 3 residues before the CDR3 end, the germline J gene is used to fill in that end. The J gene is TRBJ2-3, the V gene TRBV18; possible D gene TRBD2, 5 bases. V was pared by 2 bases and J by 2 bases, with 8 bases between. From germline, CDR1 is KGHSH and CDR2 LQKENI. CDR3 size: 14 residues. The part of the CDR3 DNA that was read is TGTGCCAGCTCACCAGCGCGGGTCACAGATACG. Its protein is CASSPARVTDT. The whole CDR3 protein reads CASSPARVTDTQYF. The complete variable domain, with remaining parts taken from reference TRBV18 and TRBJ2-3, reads NAGVMQNPRHLVRRRGQEARLRCSPMKGHSHVYWYRQLPEEGLKFMVYLQKENIIDESGMPKERFSAEFPKEGPSILRIQQVVRGDSAAYFCASSPARVTDTQYFGPGTRLTVL.

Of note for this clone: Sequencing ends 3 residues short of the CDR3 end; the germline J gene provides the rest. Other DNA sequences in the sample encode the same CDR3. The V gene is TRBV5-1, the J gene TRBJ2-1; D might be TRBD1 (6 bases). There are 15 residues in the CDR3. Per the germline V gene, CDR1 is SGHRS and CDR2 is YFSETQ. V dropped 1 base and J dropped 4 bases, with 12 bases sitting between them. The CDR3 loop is CASSLRPGEYNEQFF. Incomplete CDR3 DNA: TGCGCCAGCAGCTTGAGGCCAGGGGAATACAATGAG. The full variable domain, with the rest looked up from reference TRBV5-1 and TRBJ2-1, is KAGVTQTPRYLIKTRGQQVTLSCSPISGHRSVSWYQQTPGQGLQFLFEYFSETQRNKGNFPGRFSGRQFSNSRSEMNVSTLELGDSALYLCASSLRPGEYNEQFFGPGTRLTVL.

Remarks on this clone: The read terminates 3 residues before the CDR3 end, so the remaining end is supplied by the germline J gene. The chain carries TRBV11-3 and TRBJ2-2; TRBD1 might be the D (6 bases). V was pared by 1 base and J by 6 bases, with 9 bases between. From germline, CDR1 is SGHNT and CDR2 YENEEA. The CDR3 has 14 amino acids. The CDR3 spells CASSLVQGAGELFF. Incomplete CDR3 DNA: TGTGCCAGCAGCTTAGTACAGGGAGCCGGGGAG.

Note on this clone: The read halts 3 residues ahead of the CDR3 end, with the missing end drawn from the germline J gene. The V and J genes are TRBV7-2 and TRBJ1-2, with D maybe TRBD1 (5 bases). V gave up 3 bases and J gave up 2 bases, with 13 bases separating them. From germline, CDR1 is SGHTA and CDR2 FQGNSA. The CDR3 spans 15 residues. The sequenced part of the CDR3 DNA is TGTGCCAGCAGCTTCTCTGGGGGGTCGAACTATGGC. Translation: CASSFSGGSNYG. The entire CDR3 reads CASSFSGGSNYGYTF.

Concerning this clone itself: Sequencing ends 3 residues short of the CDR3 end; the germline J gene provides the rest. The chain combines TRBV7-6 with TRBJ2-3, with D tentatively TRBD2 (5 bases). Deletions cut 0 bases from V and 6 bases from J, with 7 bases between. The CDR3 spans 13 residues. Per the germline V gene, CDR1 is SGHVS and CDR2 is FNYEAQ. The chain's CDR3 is CASSLASGDTQYF. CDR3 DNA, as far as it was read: TGTGCCAGCAGCTTAGCGTCGGGGGATACG.

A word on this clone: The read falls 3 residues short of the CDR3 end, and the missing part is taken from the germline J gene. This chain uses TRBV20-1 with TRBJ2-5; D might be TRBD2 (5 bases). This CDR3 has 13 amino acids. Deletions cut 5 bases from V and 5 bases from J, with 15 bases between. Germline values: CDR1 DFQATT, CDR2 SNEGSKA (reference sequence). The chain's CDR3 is CSAEKAAEETQYF. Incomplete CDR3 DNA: TGCAGTGCTGAAAAAGCGGCGGAGGAGACC.

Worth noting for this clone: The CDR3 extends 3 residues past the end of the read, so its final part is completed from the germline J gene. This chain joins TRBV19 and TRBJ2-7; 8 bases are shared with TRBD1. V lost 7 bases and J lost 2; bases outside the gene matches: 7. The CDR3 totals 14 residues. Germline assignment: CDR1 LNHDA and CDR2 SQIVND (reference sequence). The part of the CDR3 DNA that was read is TGTGCCAGTAAAGACAGGGGATTACCCTACGAG. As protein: CASKDRGLPYE. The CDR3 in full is CASKDRGLPYEQYF.

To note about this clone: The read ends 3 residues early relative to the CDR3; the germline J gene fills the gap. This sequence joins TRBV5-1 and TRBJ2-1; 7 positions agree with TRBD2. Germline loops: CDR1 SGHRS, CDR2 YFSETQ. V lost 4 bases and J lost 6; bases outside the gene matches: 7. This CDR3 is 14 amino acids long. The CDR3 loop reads CASSPTAGTNEQFF. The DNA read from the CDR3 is TGCGCCAGCAGCCCGACAGCGGGGACCAATGAG.

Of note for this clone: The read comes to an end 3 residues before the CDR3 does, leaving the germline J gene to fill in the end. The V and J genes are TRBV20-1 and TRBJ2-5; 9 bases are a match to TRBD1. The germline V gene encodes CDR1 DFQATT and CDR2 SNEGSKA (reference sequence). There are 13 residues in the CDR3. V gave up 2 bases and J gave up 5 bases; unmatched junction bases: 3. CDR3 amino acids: CSARRQGGETQYF. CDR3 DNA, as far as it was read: TGCAGTGCTAGAAGACAGGGGGGGGAGACC.

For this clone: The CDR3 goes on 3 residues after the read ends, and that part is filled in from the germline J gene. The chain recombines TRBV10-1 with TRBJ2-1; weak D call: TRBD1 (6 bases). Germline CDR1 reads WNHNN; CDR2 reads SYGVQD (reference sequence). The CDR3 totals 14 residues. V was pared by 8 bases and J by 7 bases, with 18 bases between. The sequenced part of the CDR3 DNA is TGCGCCAGCTCTTGGGACAACCCTCGGAATGAG. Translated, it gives CASSWDNPRNE. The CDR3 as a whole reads CASSWDNPRNEQFF.

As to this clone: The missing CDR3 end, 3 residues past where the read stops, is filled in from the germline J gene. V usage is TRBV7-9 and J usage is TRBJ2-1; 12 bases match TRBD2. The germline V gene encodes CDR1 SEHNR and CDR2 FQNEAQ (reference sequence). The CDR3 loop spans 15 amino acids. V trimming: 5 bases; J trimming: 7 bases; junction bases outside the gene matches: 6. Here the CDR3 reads CASSLGLAGLNEQFF. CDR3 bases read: TGTGCCAGCAGCCTCGGACTAGCGGGATTAAATGAG.

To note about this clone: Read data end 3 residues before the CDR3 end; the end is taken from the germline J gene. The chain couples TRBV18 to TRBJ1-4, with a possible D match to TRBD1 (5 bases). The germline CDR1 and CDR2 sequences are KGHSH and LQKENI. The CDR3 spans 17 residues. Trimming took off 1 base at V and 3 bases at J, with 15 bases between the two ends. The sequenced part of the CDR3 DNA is TGTGCCAGCTCACCACGGGGAACAACAGGATCTAATGAAAAA. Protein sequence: CASSPRGTTGSNEK. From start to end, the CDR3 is CASSPRGTTGSNEKLFF.

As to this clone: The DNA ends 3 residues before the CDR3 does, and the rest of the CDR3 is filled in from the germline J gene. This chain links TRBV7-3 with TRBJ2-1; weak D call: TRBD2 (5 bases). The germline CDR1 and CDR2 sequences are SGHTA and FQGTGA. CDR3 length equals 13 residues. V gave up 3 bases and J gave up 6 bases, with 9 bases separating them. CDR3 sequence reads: CASSLSAGNEQFF. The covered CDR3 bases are TGTGCCAGCAGCTTGTCGGCGGGCAATGAG.

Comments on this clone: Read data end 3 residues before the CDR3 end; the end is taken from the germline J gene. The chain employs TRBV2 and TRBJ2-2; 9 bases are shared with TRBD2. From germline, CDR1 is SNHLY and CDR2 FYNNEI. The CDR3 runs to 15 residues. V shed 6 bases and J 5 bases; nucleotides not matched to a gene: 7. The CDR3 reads CASRRGTSNTGELFF. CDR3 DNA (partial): TGTGCCAGCAGGAGGGGGACTAGCAATACCGGGGAG. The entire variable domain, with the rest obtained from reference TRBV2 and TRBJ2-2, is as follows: EPEVTQTPSHQVTQMGQEVILRCVPISNHLYFYWYRQILGQKVEFLVSFYNNEISEKSEIFDDQFSVERPDGSNFTLKIRSTKLEDSAMYFCASRRGTSNTGELFFGEGSRLTVL.

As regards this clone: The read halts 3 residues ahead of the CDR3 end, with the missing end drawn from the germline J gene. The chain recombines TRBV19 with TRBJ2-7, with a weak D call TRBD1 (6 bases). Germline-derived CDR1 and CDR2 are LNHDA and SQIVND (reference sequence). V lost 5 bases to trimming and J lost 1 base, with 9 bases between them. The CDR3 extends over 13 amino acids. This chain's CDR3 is CASSSGQSYEQYF. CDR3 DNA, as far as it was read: TGTGCCAGTAGTTCCGGACAGTCCTACGAG.

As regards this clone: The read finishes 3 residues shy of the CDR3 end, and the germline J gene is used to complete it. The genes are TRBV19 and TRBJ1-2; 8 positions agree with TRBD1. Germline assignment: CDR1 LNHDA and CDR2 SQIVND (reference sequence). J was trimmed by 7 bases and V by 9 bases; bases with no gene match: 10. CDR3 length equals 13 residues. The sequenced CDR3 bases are TGTGCCAGCCAGAAGGAACAGGGGGTTGGC. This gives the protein CASQKEQGVG. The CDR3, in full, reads CASQKEQGVGYTF. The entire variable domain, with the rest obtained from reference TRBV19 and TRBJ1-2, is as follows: DGGITQSPKYLFRKEGQNVTLSCEQNLNHDAMYWYRQDPGQGLRLIYYSQIVNDFQKGDIAEGYSVSREKKESFPLTVTSAQKNPTAFYLCASQKEQGVGYTFGSGTRLTVV.

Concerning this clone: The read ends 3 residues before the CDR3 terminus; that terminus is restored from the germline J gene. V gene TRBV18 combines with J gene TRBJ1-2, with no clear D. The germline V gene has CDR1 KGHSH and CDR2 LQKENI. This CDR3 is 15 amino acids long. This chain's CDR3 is CASSPPIQRASDYTF. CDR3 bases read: TGTGCCAGCTCACCACCTATACAAAGAGCGAGCGAC.

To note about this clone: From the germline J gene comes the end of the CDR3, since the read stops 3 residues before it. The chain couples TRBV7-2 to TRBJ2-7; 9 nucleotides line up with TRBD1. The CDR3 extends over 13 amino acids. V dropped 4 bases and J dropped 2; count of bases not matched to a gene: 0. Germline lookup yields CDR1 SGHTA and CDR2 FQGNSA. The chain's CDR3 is CASSWDRAYEQYF. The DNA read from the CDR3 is TGTGCCAGCAGCTGGGACAGGGCCTACGAG.

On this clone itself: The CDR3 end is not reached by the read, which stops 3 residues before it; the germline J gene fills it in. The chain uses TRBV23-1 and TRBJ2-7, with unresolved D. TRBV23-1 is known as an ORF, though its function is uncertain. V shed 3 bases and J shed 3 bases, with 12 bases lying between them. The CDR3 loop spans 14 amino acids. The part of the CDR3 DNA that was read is TGCGCCAGCAGTCACCCCCGAGCCGACTACGAG. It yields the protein CASSHPRADYE. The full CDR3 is CASSHPRADYEQYF.

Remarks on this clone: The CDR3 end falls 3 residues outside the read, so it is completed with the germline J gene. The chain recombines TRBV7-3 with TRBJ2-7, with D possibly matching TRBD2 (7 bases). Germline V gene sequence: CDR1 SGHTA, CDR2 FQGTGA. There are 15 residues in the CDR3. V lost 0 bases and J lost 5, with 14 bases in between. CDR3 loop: CASSLTGAGANEQYF. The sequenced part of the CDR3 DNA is TGTGCCAGCAGCTTAACCGGGGCGGGGGCTAACGAG.

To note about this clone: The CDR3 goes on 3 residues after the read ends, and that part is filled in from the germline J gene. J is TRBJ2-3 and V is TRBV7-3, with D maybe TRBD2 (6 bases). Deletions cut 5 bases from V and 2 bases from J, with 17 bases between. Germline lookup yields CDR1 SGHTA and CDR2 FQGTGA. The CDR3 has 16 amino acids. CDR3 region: CASSLGLLAFTDTQYF. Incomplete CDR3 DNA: TGTGCCAGCAGCCTAGGGCTCCTAGCGTTCACAGATACG.

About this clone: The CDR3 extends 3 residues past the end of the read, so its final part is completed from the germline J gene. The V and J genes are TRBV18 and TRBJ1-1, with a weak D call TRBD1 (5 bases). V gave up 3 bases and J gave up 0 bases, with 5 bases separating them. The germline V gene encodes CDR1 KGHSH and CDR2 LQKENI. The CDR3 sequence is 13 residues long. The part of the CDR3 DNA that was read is TGTGCCAGCTCACCGGACATGAACACTGAA. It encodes CASSPDMNTE. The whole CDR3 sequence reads CASSPDMNTEAFF. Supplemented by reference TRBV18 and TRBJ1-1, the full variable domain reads NAGVMQNPRHLVRRRGQEARLRCSPMKGHSHVYWYRQLPEEGLKFMVYLQKENIIDESGMPKERFSAEFPKEGPSILRIQQVVRGDSAAYFCASSPDMNTEAFFGQGTRLTVV.

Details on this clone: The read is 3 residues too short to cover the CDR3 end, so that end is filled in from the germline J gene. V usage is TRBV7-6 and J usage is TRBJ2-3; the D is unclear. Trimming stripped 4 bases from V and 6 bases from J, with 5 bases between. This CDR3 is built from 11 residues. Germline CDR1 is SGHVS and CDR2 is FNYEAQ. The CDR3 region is CASSWRDTQYF. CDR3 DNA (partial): TGTGCCAGCAGCTGGCGGGATACG.

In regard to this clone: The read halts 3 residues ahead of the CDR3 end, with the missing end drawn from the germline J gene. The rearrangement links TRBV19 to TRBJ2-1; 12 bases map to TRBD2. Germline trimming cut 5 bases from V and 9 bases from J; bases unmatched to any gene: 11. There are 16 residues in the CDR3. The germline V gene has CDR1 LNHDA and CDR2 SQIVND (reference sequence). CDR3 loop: CASSSLRLAGVGEQFF. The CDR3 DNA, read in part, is TGTGCCAGTAGTTCCCTCCGACTAGCGGGGGTGGGTGAG.